The 30 T cell receptor beta chains given below trace back to one sample, sequenced in a study of shared T cell receptors in the human thymus. Clones were sequenced by immunoSEQ multiplex PCR, and TCRdb holds only the in-frame ones, with some missing. The profile shows roughly 660,000 clones, roughly 88% of them singletons. The same data also went into a second study, on human thymus T cells.

The sample was thymocytes. These receptor sequences come from a boy younger than two with a congenital heart defect.

The V and J genes are TRBV27 and TRBJ1-1, with TRBD1 identical over 7 bases. The CDR3 spans 14 residues. V was clipped by 6 bases and J by 1 base; unmatched bases: 5. CDR1 is MNHEY, CDR2 SMNVEV, per germline (reference sequence). The CDR3 sequence: CASSPDRENTEAFF. DNA for the CDR3: TGTGCCAGCAGCCCCGACAGGGAGAACACTGAAGCTTTCTTT.

The J gene is TRBJ1-5, the V gene TRBV27; 9 bases fit TRBD1. V was clipped by 4 bases and J by 6 bases; unmatched bases: 7. The CDR3 is 15 residues long. The germline CDR1 and CDR2 sequences are MNHEY and SMNVEV (reference sequence). The CDR3 region is CASSYPDRGGQPQHF. In nucleotides, the CDR3 is TGTGCCAGCAGTTACCCGGACAGGGGCGGTCAGCCCCAGCATTTT.

The chain is built from TRBV11-3 and TRBJ1-1, with D uncertain. CDR1 is SGHNT and CDR2 is YENEEA in the germline V gene. V lost 0 bases to trimming and J lost 1 base, with 9 bases between them. The CDR3 sequence is 15 residues long. For the CDR3, the DNA is TGTGCCAGCAGCTTAGATTGGTCACAGAACACTGAAGCTTTCTTT. Translated, it gives CASSLDWSQNTEAFF.

The chain has TRBV4-1 and TRBJ2-5, with TRBD2 matching over 10 bases. The last part of the DNA fits TRBJ2-7 better; the J call may be wrong. The CDR3 consists of 15 residues. Germline assignment: CDR1 MGHRA and CDR2 YSYEKL. The CDR3 region is CASSPLGLADYEQYF. CDR3 DNA: TGCGCCAGCAGCCCCCTAGGACTAGCGGATTACGAGCAGTACTTC.

This chain uses TRBV19 with TRBJ2-1; 8 bases are a match to TRBD2. The ends lost 5 bases at V and 9 bases at J; junction bases unmatched: 6. Germline loops: CDR1 LNHDA, CDR2 SQIVND (reference sequence). The CDR3 has 13 amino acids. The CDR3 region is CASSLTSGSEQFF. CDR3 bases: TGTGCCAGTAGTCTAACTAGCGGTAGTGAGCAGTTCTTC.

The count of this clone is one. This chain connects TRBV30 to TRBJ1-1; a possible D gene is TRBD1 (5 bases). This CDR3 has 15 residues. Germline CDR1 is GTSNPN and CDR2 is SVGIG (reference sequence). Trimming shortened V by 2 bases and J by 1 base, and 14 bases separated the two germline ends. The CDR3 region is CAWSFDQGGNTEAFF. The CDR3 region has the DNA TGTGCCTGGAGTTTCGATCAGGGAGGGAACACTGAAGCTTTCTTT.

The gene calls are TRBV15 and TRBJ1-2; D is perhaps TRBD1 (5 bases). Germline V gene lookup returns CDR1 LNHNV and CDR2 YYDKDF (reference sequence). Trimming cost V 0 bases and J 4 bases, with 18 bases left between them. This CDR3 comprises 17 residues. CDR3 bases: TGTGCCACCAGCAGAGATTACAGTGGGGCACCTTCCTATGGCTACACCTTC. Amino acid sequence: CATSRDYSGAPSYGYTF.

The chain recombines TRBV7-9 with TRBJ1-2; 7 bases agree with TRBD1. Germline V gene data show CDR1 as SEHNR and CDR2 as FQNEAQ (reference sequence). With 1 base clipped from V and 0 bases from J, the junction kept 11 bases outside the gene matches. The CDR3 consists of 18 residues. The CDR3 is CASSLGDPRGRTNYGYTF. The DNA for the CDR3 is TGTGCCAGCAGCTTAGGGGATCCAAGGGGGCGTACTAACTATGGCTACACCTTC.

This chain connects TRBV4-3 to TRBJ1-5; the D gene is possibly TRBD1 (6 bases). This CDR3 comprises 17 residues. The V and J ends lost 0 bases and 0 bases respectively, with 12 bases between them. Germline V gene data show CDR1 as LGHNA and CDR2 as YSLEER. The CDR3 bases are TGCGCCAGCAGCCAAGAACCGACAGGCTATAGCAATCAGCCCCAGCATTTT. This codes for CASSQEPTGYSNQPQHF.

The V gene is TRBV9, the J gene TRBJ1-2; no firm D call. Germline assignment: CDR1 SGDLS and CDR2 YYNGEE. The CDR3 length is 9 residues. V was clipped by 4 bases and J by 9 bases, with 4 bases between them. CDR3 sequence reads: CASSPSYTF. For the CDR3, the DNA is TGTGCCAGCAGCCCCAGCTACACCTTC.

The chain couples TRBV7-3 to TRBJ2-1; 9 positions agree with TRBD1. CDR1 and CDR2 from the germline V gene are SGHTA and FQGTGA. The CDR3 covers 15 residues. V dropped 4 bases and J dropped 1; count of bases not matched to a gene: 2. The CDR3 DNA follows: TGTGCCAGCAGCTACGGACAGGGGTCCTACAATGAGCAGTTCTTC. Translated: CASSYGQGSYNEQFF.

This chain uses TRBV29-1 with TRBJ2-1; D ambiguous. The germline CDR1 and CDR2 sequences are SQVTM and ANQGSEA. The ends were cut back, 0 bases at V and 4 bases at J, with 16 bases in the middle. The CDR3 loop spans 16 amino acids. CDR3 nucleotides: TGCAGCGTTGAAGAAGATTTGAGAGCTGGTTACAATGAGCAGTTCTTC. Its translation: CSVEEDLRAGYNEQFF.

The chain is built from TRBV27 and TRBJ2-1; TRBD2 agrees at 10 bases. Germline CDR1 and CDR2: MNHEY and SMNVEV (reference sequence). The CDR3 runs to 15 residues. Germline trimming cut 6 bases from V and 9 bases from J; bases unmatched to any gene: 11. The CDR3 region is CASRRRLAGEIEQFF. The CDR3 nucleotides are TGTGCCAGCAGGAGGAGGCTAGCGGGAGAAATTGAGCAGTTCTTC.

The chain recombines TRBV11-2 with TRBJ2-7; 7 nucleotides match TRBD1. Germline-derived CDR1 and CDR2 are SGHAT and FQNNGV. The CDR3 loop spans 13 amino acids. V gave up 0 bases and J gave up 9 bases; unmatched junction bases: 5. DNA for the CDR3: TGTGCCAGCAGCTTAGATCTAGGGGGCGGGCAGTACTTC. Its protein product is CASSLDLGGGQYF.

The chain links TRBV7-9 to TRBJ2-5; a weak D match, TRBD2 (5 bases). Germline CDR1 reads SEHNR; CDR2 reads FQNEAQ (reference sequence). The CDR3 has 14 amino acids. V lost 0 bases to trimming and J lost 2 bases, with 7 bases between them. The CDR3 DNA is TGTGCCAGCAGCTTAGCGGGAGCACAAGAGACCCAGTACTTC. Translated: CASSLAGAQETQYF.

V is TRBV11-2 and J is TRBJ2-7; no clear D gene. In germline, CDR1 is SGHAT, CDR2 FQNNGV. The CDR3 is 11 residues long. V was pared by 1 base and J by 7 bases, with 5 bases between. The CDR3: CASSLVAEQYF. The CDR3 region has the DNA TGTGCCAGCAGCTTAGTGGCAGAGCAGTACTTC.

This clone was picked up one time. This chain connects TRBV11-3 to TRBJ2-7; TRBD2 might be the D (5 bases). Deletions cut 5 bases from V and 5 bases from J, with 19 bases between. The CDR3 is made up of 15 amino acids. The germline V gene has CDR1 SGHNT and CDR2 YENEEA. CDR3 in DNA: TGTGCCAGCAGCCCCCGGGGTGGGAGTAAGAACGAGCAGTACTTC. Translating it yields CASSPRGGSKNEQYF.

The J gene is TRBJ2-1, the V gene TRBV4-2; 11 bases are shared with TRBD2. The germline V gene encodes CDR1 LGHNA and CDR2 YNFKEQ. With V trimmed by 4 bases and J by 5 bases, 16 bases remained unmatched. The CDR3 length is 19 residues. CDR3: CASSRGLADPPKGNNEQFF. The CDR3 nucleotides read TGTGCCAGCAGCCGGGGACTAGCGGATCCACCTAAGGGAAACAATGAGCAGTTCTTC.

This chain uses TRBV6-6 with TRBJ2-3; the match to TRBD2 covers 11 bases. The CDR3 is 14 residues long. Germline CDR1 is MNHNY and CDR2 is SVGAGI (reference sequence). The trim removed 8 bases at V and 4 bases at J, leaving 5 bases unmatched. CDR3 in DNA: TGTGCCAGCTTTAGCGGGAGGGCCCCAGATACGCAGTATTTT. It yields the protein CASFSGRAPDTQYF.

V and J are TRBV7-9 and TRBJ2-3, with D possibly matching TRBD2 (6 bases). V dropped 5 bases and J dropped 3 bases, with 15 bases sitting between them. Germline lookup yields CDR1 SEHNR and CDR2 FQNEAQ (reference sequence). There are 15 residues in the CDR3. The CDR3 DNA is TGTGCCAGCAGCCCATGGCGGGAAAGGACAGATACGCAGTATTTT. This codes for CASSPWRERTDTQYF.

The CDR3 region is CASRPASGRVNEQFF. As DNA, the CDR3 is TGTGCCAGCAGGCCGGCTAGCGGGAGGGTCAATGAGCAGTTCTTC. V is TRBV5-6 and J is TRBJ2-1; the match to TRBD2 covers 12 bases. Germline CDR1 reads SGHDT; CDR2 reads YYEEEE. V shed 5 bases, J shed 6 bases, and the junction held 6 bases outside the gene matches. CDR3 length: 15 amino acids.

The chain links TRBV2 to TRBJ2-7; 7 bases map to TRBD1. The V gene end was trimmed by 6 bases and the J gene end by 0 bases; junction bases not matched to a gene: 8. Germline assignment: CDR1 SNHLY and CDR2 FYNNEI. CDR3 size: 15 residues. The CDR3 DNA follows: TGTGCCAGCAGGACGGGGACAGCGGCCTCCTACGAGCAGTACTTC. It translates to CASRTGTAASYEQYF.

This rearrangement joins TRBV6-5 to TRBJ2-2; D is possibly TRBD2 (7 bases). V lost 2 bases to trimming and J lost 7 bases, with 11 bases between them. Germline V gene lookup returns CDR1 MNHEY and CDR2 SVGAGI. CDR3 length equals 14 residues. DNA for the CDR3: TGTGCCAGCAGTTACAGGGGGGGCCACGGGGAGCTGTTTTTT. Translating it yields CASSYRGGHGELFF.

Comment on this clone: One end of the junction is discordant with germline, which a read error may explain. The gene calls are TRBV5-1 and TRBJ1-2; D call uncertain. There are 8 residues in the CDR3. Germline V gene data show CDR1 as SGHRS and CDR2 as YFSETQ. The CDR3 region is CASSLVGF. DNA of the CDR3: TGCGCCAGCAGCTTGGTCGGCTTC.

The J gene is TRBJ2-5, the V gene TRBV30, with a possible D match to TRBD2 (5 bases). Germline V CDR1 and CDR2: GTSNPN, SVGIG (reference sequence). Trimming cost V 0 bases and J 5 bases, with 13 bases left between them. The CDR3 has 14 amino acids. The CDR3 protein is CAWSVEGGFETQYF. In nucleotides, the CDR3 is TGTGCCTGGAGTGTAGAAGGAGGATTCGAGACCCAGTACTTC.

V and J are TRBV10-3 and TRBJ1-1; a possible D gene is TRBD1 (5 bases). The CDR3 is 13 residues long. V was pared by 7 bases and J by 1 base, with 10 bases between. Germline V gives CDR1 ENHRY, CDR2 SYGVKD. The CDR3 here is CAIMEQENTEAFF. The CDR3 DNA reads as TGTGCCATCATGGAACAGGAGAACACTGAAGCTTTCTTT.

The chain recombines TRBV4-1 with TRBJ2-6; 7 nucleotides agree with TRBD1. Germline-derived CDR1 and CDR2 are MGHRA and YSYEKL. The V and J ends lost 4 bases and 2 bases, in that order; junction bases with no gene match: 14. The CDR3 length is 19 residues. The CDR3, as DNA: TGCGCCAGCAGCCTCCCGACCGGGACAGCAGGTCCTGGGGCCAACGTCCTGACTTTC. Its translation is CASSLPTGTAGPGANVLTF.

The chain links TRBV2 to TRBJ1-4; 7 bases fit TRBD1. Trimming at V came to 6 bases and at J to 5 bases, leaving 12 bases not matched to a gene. The CDR3 consists of 16 residues. Germline V gene lookup returns CDR1 SNHLY and CDR2 FYNNEI. Written as DNA, the CDR3 is TGTGCCAGCAGCGCCGCGCCGGGACAGAGGAATGAAAAACTGTTTTTT. Its translation: CASSAAPGQRNEKLFF. The full variable domain, with the rest looked up from reference TRBV2 and TRBJ1-4, is EPEVTQTPSHQVTQMGQEVILRCVPISNHLYFYWYRQILGQKVEFLVSFYNNEISEKSEIFDDQFSVERPDGSNFTLKIRSTKLEDSAMYFCASSAAPGQRNEKLFFGSGTQLSVL.

This clone has more than one count but fewer than ten. V usage is TRBV6-4 and J usage is TRBJ2-7, with 8 nucleotides matching TRBD2. Trimming took 0 bases from V and 3 from J; bases not matched to a gene: 1. There are 14 residues in the CDR3. Germline V CDR1 and CDR2: MRHNA, SNTAGT. CDR3 loop: CASSDSGTSYEQYF. The CDR3 DNA follows: TGTGCCAGCAGTGACTCGGGGACTAGCTACGAGCAGTACTTC.

As regards this clone: Other DNA sequences in the sample encode the same CDR3. V gene TRBV18 combines with J gene TRBJ2-3; 8 bases line up with TRBD1. Germline V lookup: CDR1 KGHSH, CDR2 LQKENI. The length of the CDR3 is 15 residues. The V and J ends lost 0 bases and 1 base, in that order; junction bases with no gene match: 0. In DNA form, the CDR3 reads TGTGCCAGCTCACCACCGGGACAGGGCACAGATACGCAGTATTTT. Translating it yields CASSPPGQGTDTQYF.